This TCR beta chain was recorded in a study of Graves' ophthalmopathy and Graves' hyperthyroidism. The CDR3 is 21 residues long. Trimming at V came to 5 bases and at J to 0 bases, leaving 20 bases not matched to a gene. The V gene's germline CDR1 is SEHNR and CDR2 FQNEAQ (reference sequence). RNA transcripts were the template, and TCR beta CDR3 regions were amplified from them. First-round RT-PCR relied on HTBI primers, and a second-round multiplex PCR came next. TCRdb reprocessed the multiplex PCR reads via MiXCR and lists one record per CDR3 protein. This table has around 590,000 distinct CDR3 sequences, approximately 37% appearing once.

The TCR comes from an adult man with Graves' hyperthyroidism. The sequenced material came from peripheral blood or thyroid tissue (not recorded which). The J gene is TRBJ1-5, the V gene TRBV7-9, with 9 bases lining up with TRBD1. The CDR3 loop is CASSVGTVLDRGYRSNQPQHF. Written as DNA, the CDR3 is TGTGCCAGCAGCGTTGGGACGGTTTTAGACAGGGGGTATCGTAGCAATCAGCCCCAGCATTTT. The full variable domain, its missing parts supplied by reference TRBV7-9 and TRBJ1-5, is DTGVSQNPRHKITKRGQNVTFRCDPISEHNRLYWYRQTLGQGPEFLTYFQNEAQLEKSRLLSDRFSAERPKGSFSTLEIQRTEQGDSAMYLCASSVGTVLDRGYRSNQPQHFGDGTRLSIL.